This TCR beta chain is drawn from a study of blood T cell repertoires in COVID-19. Looking at the study overall: Acute and convalescent COVID-19 samples came from the United States, Italy and Spain. PBMCs, B-cell-depleted T cells, or T cells provided the cDNA or gDNA that made up the material.

This CDR3 region has 15 residues. V lost 6 bases and J lost 0, with 14 bases in between. Germline CDR1 is WSHSY and CDR2 is SAAADI. Enrollees, about 18 to 89 years old, lived in roughly 24 US areas. In assigning cohorts, the study relied on participant-reported clinical history. The repertoire was sequenced with immunoSEQ multiplex PCR; TCRdb's copy has only in-frame clones and lacks some. The table includes roughly 260,000 clones, about 87% detected once. This rearrangement joins TRBV10-2 to TRBJ1-2; the D gene is possibly TRBD1 (6 bases). This receptor was taken from a woman aged 25 to 39 with acute COVID-19. Sequenced input: PBMCs or T cells enriched from blood (not recorded which). This chain's CDR3 is CASSFDRRTNYGYTF. In DNA form, the CDR3 reads TGCGCCAGCAGCTTCGACAGGCGGACTAACTATGGCTACACCTTC.